This T cell receptor beta chain was sequenced in a study of cytomegalovirus exposure and HLA in healthy donors. This clone was seen a few times. The antigen is not known. Germline CDR1 and CDR2: PRHDT and FYEKMQ (reference sequence). V lost 5 bases, J lost 3 bases, and 12 bases lay in between. This CDR3 region has 14 residues. A multiplex PCR was run with 60 Vbeta primers and 13 Jbeta primers. TCRdb's copy holds only in-frame clones and misses some; the assay was immunoSEQ multiplex PCR. The sample contains roughly 200,000 clones, 8.5% to 10% of which appear only once. Study-level points and caveats: Further analysis was carried out later, and it showed several of the most significant clusters appearing linked to common viral pathogens. Owing to their indistinguishability, certain V segments, notably TRBV6-2 and TRBV6-3, were excluded.

While unrecorded immune exposures were likely, the donors were nominally healthy when sampled. The sequenced material came from PBMCs. This TCR derives from a woman aged 25 to 39 in good health and CMV-seropositive. The chain joins TRBV13 to TRBJ2-3, with D possibly matching TRBD2 (6 bases). In DNA, the CDR3 is TGTGCCAGCAGCCCCGGGAGTATGACAGATACGCAGTATTTT. This translates into CASSPGSMTDTQYF.